Listed below are T cell receptor beta chains from one sample, sequenced in a study of T cell responses to AZD1222 COVID-19 vaccine. Clones were sequenced by immunoSEQ multiplex PCR, and TCRdb holds only the in-frame ones, with some missing. The sample includes around 200,000 clones, 80% to 90% of them seen just once. Source: peripheral blood, taken on day 0 of AZD1222 vaccination. Every receptor here comes from an adult in good health. The CDR3 runs from the conserved cysteine through the conserved F or W. A D gene is named only where the DNA matches it firmly. Clone sizes are given selectively: once, few, many, or a class where the clone is expanded.

>.|TRBV7-3|.|TRBJ1-2
CASSLGGNYGYTF
TGTGCCAGCAGCCTAGGAGGGAACTATGGCTACACCTTC
>.|TRBV6-1|.|TRBJ2-3
CASSDDPTDTQYF
TGTGCCAGCAGTGATGACCCCACAGATACGCAGTATTTT
>.|TRBV5-1|.|TRBJ2-7
CASSPDLAGYEQYF
TGCGCCAGCAGCCCCGATCTTGCGGGCTACGAGCAGTACTTC
>many|TRBV7-9|.|TRBJ2-7
CASSLGTLSSYEQYF
TGTGCCAGCAGCTTAGGGACACTGAGCTCCTACGAGCAGTACTTC
>.|TRBV5-8|TRBD1|TRBJ1-2
CASSNNRGNYGYTF
TGTGCCAGCAGCAACAACAGGGGGAACTATGGCTACACCTTC
>.|TRBV11-2|TRBD1|TRBJ1-4
CATRPGTGLRDEKLFF
TGTGCCACCCGTCCCGGGACAGGTTTGAGGGATGAAAAACTGTTTTTT
>.|TRBV5-1|.|TRBJ1-6
CASSSDSNNSPLHF
TGCGCCAGCAGCTCGGACAGTAACAATTCACCCCTCCACTTT
>.|TRBV6-5|TRBD2|TRBJ2-7
CATSPLAGSSYEQYF
TGTGCCACGTCGCCTTTAGCGGGAAGCTCCTACGAGCAGTACTTC
>.|TRBV18|TRBD1|TRBJ1-2
CASSPISPDRGYNYGYTF
TGTGCCAGCTCACCAATTTCCCCCGACAGGGGGTATAACTATGGCTACACCTTC
>.|TRBV4-2|.|TRBJ2-2
CASSQRGIGLASNTGELFF
TGTGCCAGCAGCCAAAGGGGGATCGGGCTAGCGAGTAACACCGGGGAGCTGTTTTTT
>.|TRBV10-2|TRBD2|TRBJ2-1
CASSEEAGFSNEQFF
TGCGCCAGCAGTGAGGAAGCGGGATTTTCAAATGAGCAGTTCTTC
>.|TRBV10-1|TRBD1|TRBJ2-3
CASIPQGATDTQYF
TGCGCCAGCATCCCCCAGGGGGCTACAGATACGCAGTATTTT
>.|TRBV28|.|TRBJ2-2
CASSHRRNTGELFF
TGTGCCAGCAGCCACAGGAGAAACACCGGGGAGCTGTTTTTT
>.|TRBV9|TRBD1|TRBJ1-5
CASSLQGAINQPQHF
TGTGCCAGCAGCCTACAGGGGGCGATCAATCAGCCCCAGCATTTT
>.|TRBV28|TRBD1|TRBJ1-6
CASSPEGQGARNSPLHF
TGTGCCAGCAGTCCCGAGGGACAGGGGGCGAGGAATTCACCCCTCCACTTT
>.|TRBV2|TRBD1|TRBJ1-3
CASSAQSDRGRRNTIYF
TGTGCCAGCAGCGCGCAATCGGACAGGGGCAGACGAAACACCATATATTTT
>.|TRBV20-1|.|TRBJ2-7
CSAGDIYEQYF
TGCAGTGCCGGGGACATCTACGAGCAGTACTTC
>.|TRBV27|.|TRBJ1-5
CASSLGGRGQPQHF
TGTGCCAGCAGCCTGGGGGGCCGGGGCCAGCCCCAGCATTTT
>.|TRBV4-1|.|TRBJ2-3
CASSQGQGGLDTQYF
TGCGCCAGCAGCCAAGGTCAGGGGGGGCTTGATACGCAGTATTTT
>.|TRBV15|TRBD1|TRBJ1-2
CATSTDRDYGYTF
TGTGCCACCAGCACCGACAGGGACTATGGCTACACCTTC
>.|TRBV15|.|TRBJ2-1
CATSRDGFGAEQFF
TGTGCCACCAGCAGAGATGGATTCGGGGCTGAGCAGTTCTTC
>.|TRBV28|.|TRBJ1-1
CATIDTMNTEAFF
TGTGCCACCATCGACACCATGAACACTGAAGCTTTCTTT
>.|TRBV30|.|TRBJ1-5
CAWSDRGGQDGNQPQHF
TGTGCCTGGAGCGATAGAGGGGGGCAGGACGGCAATCAGCCCCAGCATTTT
>.|TRBV4-3|.|TRBJ1-5
CASSQGAGQYNQPQHF
TGCGCCAGCAGCCAAGGGGCAGGGCAGTACAATCAGCCCCAGCATTTT
>.|TRBV19|.|TRBJ1-1
CASSIDVNTEAFF
TGTGCCAGTAGTATAGATGTGAACACTGAAGCTTTCTTT
>.|TRBV18|TRBD1|TRBJ1-2
CASSPMTGGYGYTF
TGTGCCAGCTCACCAATGACAGGGGGCTATGGCTACACCTTC
>.|TRBV5-1|.|TRBJ2-3
CASAPGGTDTQYF
TGCGCCAGCGCCCCCGGAGGTACAGATACGCAGTATTTT
>.|TRBV7-8|.|TRBJ2-7
CASSWTRGTVSYEQYF
TGTGCCAGCAGCTGGACACGGGGGACAGTCTCCTACGAGCAGTACTTC
>.|TRBV19|.|TRBJ1-5
CASSKTGYSNQPQHF
TGTGCCAGTAGCAAGACAGGTTATAGCAATCAGCCCCAGCATTTT
>.|TRBV2|TRBD1|TRBJ2-4
CASSGPGQGIQYF
TGTGCCAGCAGTGGACCTGGACAGGGTATTCAGTACTTC
>.|TRBV2|.|TRBJ1-3
CASSEGWNGNTIYF
TGTGCCAGCAGTGAAGGGTGGAATGGAAACACCATATATTTT
>once|TRBV13|.|TRBJ1-3
CASSDLGRGGAISSGNTIYF
TGTGCCAGCAGCGACCTCGGAAGGGGAGGCGCTATTAGCTCTGGAAACACCATATATTTT
>.|TRBV3-1/TRBV3-2|.|TRBJ2-1
CASSQDRSYNEQFF
TGTGCCAGCAGCCAAGATAGATCCTACAATGAGCAGTTCTTC
>.|TRBV10-3|.|TRBJ1-2
CAISGEGHYGYTF
TGTGCCATCAGTGGGGAGGGGCACTATGGCTACACCTTC
>.|TRBV28|.|TRBJ1-1
CASSLLLGENAEAFF
TGTGCCAGCAGCCTGTTATTGGGGGAAAACGCTGAAGCTTTCTTT
>.|TRBV6-1|.|TRBJ2-3
CASSEMAGITDTQYF
TGTGCCAGCAGTGAAATGGCGGGCATCACAGATACGCAGTATTTT
>once|TRBV7-6|.|TRBJ1-2
CASSQGSGWDYGYTF
TGTGCCAGCAGCCAGGGTAGCGGATGGGACTATGGCTACACCTTC
>.|TRBV6-5|.|TRBJ1-1
CATARSDTEAFF
TGTGCCACAGCAAGGAGCGACACTGAAGCTTTCTTT
>.|TRBV7-2|TRBD2|TRBJ2-3
CASSMGTSGLSTDTQYF
TGTGCCAGCAGCATGGGGACTAGCGGGCTTAGCACAGATACGCAGTATTTT
>.|TRBV7-2|.|TRBJ1-2
CASSSQTGSYGYTF
TGTGCCAGCAGCTCACAGACAGGCAGCTATGGCTACACCTTC
>.|TRBV14|.|TRBJ1-1
CASSQDIGQLTNTEAFF
TGTGCCAGCAGCCAAGATATAGGACAGCTGACAAACACTGAAGCTTTCTTT
>.|TRBV30|.|TRBJ1-5
CAWSVGASQPQHF
TGTGCCTGGAGTGTGGGGGCTAGTCAGCCCCAGCATTTT
>.|TRBV4-3|TRBD2|TRBJ2-1
CASSQDELRARLAGDYNEQFF
TGCGCCAGCAGCCAAGATGAATTGCGGGCCAGACTAGCGGGGGACTACAATGAGCAGTTCTTC
>.|TRBV27|.|TRBJ2-5
CASSPHGTRETQYF
TGTGCCAGCAGTCCCCACGGGACCAGGGAGACCCAGTACTTC
>.|TRBV28|TRBD1|TRBJ2-1
CASPPGQGMYNEQFF
TGTGCCAGCCCACCCGGACAGGGGATGTACAATGAGCAGTTCTTC
>once|TRBV28|.|TRBJ2-7
CASSWREQYF
TGTGCCAGCAGTTGGCGGGAGCAGTACTTC
>.|TRBV29-1|TRBD2|TRBJ2-7
CSVLLADLYYEQYF
TGCAGCGTCCTACTAGCGGACCTCTACTACGAGCAGTACTTC
>.|TRBV29-1|.|TRBJ2-1
CSVTPGTLYNEQFF
TGCAGCGTCACCCCGGGGACGCTCTACAATGAGCAGTTCTTC
>once|TRBV27|TRBD1|TRBJ2-7
CASRDSPGGHEQYF
TGTGCCAGCAGAGACTCGCCAGGGGGCCACGAGCAGTACTTC
>.|TRBV20-1|.|TRBJ1-4
CSASVLRGFDEKLFF
TGCAGTGCTAGTGTCCTCAGGGGTTTTGATGAAAAACTGTTTTTT
>.|TRBV28|TRBD1|TRBJ2-1
CASAGGHNEQFF
TGTGCCAGTGCAGGGGGACACAATGAGCAGTTCTTC
>.|TRBV5-8|.|TRBJ2-4
CASSLSRGDIQYF
TGTGCCAGCAGCTTATCCAGGGGTGACATTCAGTACTTC
>.|TRBV9|TRBD2|TRBJ2-2
CASSAGLAGPSNTGELFF
TGTGCCAGCAGCGCCGGGCTAGCGGGGCCGTCGAACACCGGGGAGCTGTTTTTT
>.|TRBV5-1|TRBD1|TRBJ1-6
CASSLLPGQGALNSPLHF
TGCGCCAGCAGCTTGCTCCCGGGACAGGGGGCGCTGAATTCACCCCTCCACTTT
>.|TRBV30|.|TRBJ2-3
CAWTTGFGDTQYF
TGTGCCTGGACAACCGGCTTCGGAGATACGCAGTATTTT
>.|TRBV5-1|.|TRBJ1-4
CASSPSRAVDEKLFF
TGCGCCAGCTCTCCGAGCAGGGCGGTAGATGAAAAACTGTTTTTT
>.|TRBV5-1|.|TRBJ2-2
CASSGREITGELFF
TGCGCCAGCAGCGGGCGGGAAATCACCGGGGAGCTGTTTTTT
>few|TRBV5-6|.|TRBJ1-2
CASTKDRNYGYTF
TGTGCCAGCACCAAAGACAGGAACTATGGCTACACCTTC
>.|TRBV4-3|TRBD1|TRBJ2-7
CASSQVRDRDHEQYF
TGCGCCAGCAGCCAAGTTAGGGACAGGGATCACGAGCAGTACTTC
>.|TRBV5-4|.|TRBJ1-5
CASSLGGEGQPQHF
TGTGCCAGCAGCTTGGGAGGGGAGGGTCAGCCCCAGCATTTT